This is a list of T cell receptor beta chains from one sample in a study of blood T cell repertoires in COVID-19. The table came from immunoSEQ multiplex PCR; TCRdb's copy has only in-frame clones and leaves some out. This repertoire shows about 270,000 clones, 90% found once; its top ten account for 4.1%. The sequenced material came from PBMCs or T cells enriched from blood (not recorded which). The source of these receptors is a woman under 40 with acute COVID-19. CDR3s include the opening cysteine and the closing phenylalanine or tryptophan. The order of the fields is J gene, D gene, V gene, clone size, CDR3 protein, CDR3 DNA. D genes are given only for firm matches. Some rows have no size entry. The others give once, few or many, or a class for an expanded clone.

>TRBJ2-1|NA|TRBV4-3|NA
CASSQDLSWTDYNEQFF
TGCGCCAGCAGCCAAGATCTGAGTTGGACAGATTACAATGAGCAGTTCTTC
>TRBJ1-2|TRBD1|TRBV28|NA
CASSREQGRYGYTF
TGTGCCAGCAGTCGGGAACAGGGGAGGTATGGCTACACCTTC
>TRBJ2-3|TRBD2|TRBV7-6|NA
CASSLTASGNTDTQYF
TGTGCCAGCAGCTTAACTGCTAGCGGGAACACAGATACGCAGTATTTT
>TRBJ2-1|NA|TRBV28|NA
CASSPPGNNEQFF
TGTGCCAGCAGTCCTCCAGGCAATAATGAGCAGTTCTTC
>TRBJ2-7|NA|TRBV21-1|NA
CASKVEREGRGEQYF
TGTGCCAGCAAGGTGGAACGGGAGGGCCGGGGAGAGCAGTACTTC
>TRBJ2-7|TRBD2|TRBV3-1/TRBV3-2|NA
CASSQDLGGIYEQYF
TGTGCCAGCAGCCAAGATCTGGGAGGGATCTACGAGCAGTACTTC
>TRBJ1-1|NA|TRBV5-1|once
CASSLEGSLNTEAFF
TGCGCCAGCAGCTTGGAGGGGTCTCTGAACACTGAAGCTTTCTTT
>TRBJ2-1|NA|TRBV2|NA
CAFRGSDYNEQFF
TGTGCCTTCCGAGGGAGTGACTACAATGAGCAGTTCTTC
>TRBJ1-5|TRBD1|TRBV25-1|NA
CASRETGENQPQHF
TGTGCCAGCAGGGAGACAGGGGAGAATCAGCCCCAGCATTTT
>TRBJ2-1|NA|TRBV2|once
CASSENPGVVGDEQFF
TGTGCCAGCAGTGAAAACCCGGGAGTAGTCGGCGATGAGCAGTTCTTC
>TRBJ2-7|TRBD2|TRBV28|once
CASSFFLPGLAGGFSYEQYF
TGTGCCAGCAGTTTTTTTTTACCGGGACTAGCGGGAGGTTTCTCCTACGAGCAGTACTTC
>TRBJ2-3|NA|TRBV19|NA
CASRQSSVADTQYF
TGTGCCAGCCGGCAGTCTAGCGTCGCAGATACGCAGTATTTT
>TRBJ2-1|NA|TRBV6-6|NA
CASTGGTAYNEQFF
TGTGCCAGCACCGGCGGGACAGCGTACAATGAGCAGTTCTTC
>TRBJ2-7|TRBD2|TRBV6-2/TRBV6-3|NA
CASSYSGLAGDVGSYEQYF
TGTGCCAGCAGTTACTCGGGACTAGCGGGAGATGTAGGATCCTACGAGCAGTACTTC
>TRBJ1-2|NA|TRBV15|NA
CATSLNFQQGTNYGYTF
TGTGCCACCAGCCTGAACTTCCAGCAGGGCACTAACTATGGCTACACCTTC
>TRBJ1-6|NA|TRBV28|NA
CASSREVSNSPLHF
TGTGCCAGCAGTCGGGAGGTAAGTAATTCACCCCTCCACTTT
>TRBJ2-3|TRBD2|TRBV9|NA
CASSVVVGGADTQYF
TGTGCCAGCAGCGTAGTTGTGGGAGGGGCAGATACGCAGTATTTT
>TRBJ1-2|TRBD1|TRBV19|NA
CASSMQAGGNYGYTF
TGTGCCAGTAGTATGCAAGCAGGGGGGAACTATGGCTACACCTTC
>TRBJ1-4|NA|TRBV5-1|NA
CASSLEPVRVGGKLFF
TGCGCCAGCAGCTTGGAACCAGTTAGGGTAGGGGGAAAACTGTTTTTT
>TRBJ2-7|NA|TRBV12-3/TRBV12-4|once
CASSLVAVEEQYF
TGTGCCAGCAGTTTGGTTGCCGTGGAGGAGCAGTACTTC
>TRBJ2-7|NA|TRBV19|NA
CASSIRGNSYEQYF
TGTGCCAGTAGTATTCGTGGCAACTCCTACGAGCAGTACTTC
>TRBJ2-5|NA|TRBV28|NA
CASSFGGLGSGNGETQYF
TGTGCCAGCAGTTTTGGGGGGTTAGGGTCCGGAAACGGAGAGACCCAGTACTTC
>TRBJ2-2|NA|TRBV9|NA
CASSVFVSAGELFF
TGTGCCAGCAGCGTATTTGTATCGGCCGGGGAGCTGTTTTTT
>TRBJ2-7|TRBD2|TRBV5-5|NA
CASSQPGGATYEQYF
TGTGCCAGCAGCCAACCGGGAGGAGCGACCTACGAGCAGTACTTC
>TRBJ2-2|NA|TRBV7-2|NA
CASSLEQGKRTGELFF
TGTGCCAGCAGCTTAGAACAGGGAAAGCGCACCGGGGAGCTGTTTTTT
>TRBJ2-1|TRBD2|TRBV5-8|NA
CASSLGTSGSSYNEQFF
TGTGCCAGCAGCCTAGGGACTAGCGGGAGCTCCTACAATGAGCAGTTCTTC
>TRBJ2-2|TRBD1|TRBV30|NA
CAWKGQVNTGELFF
TGTGCCTGGAAGGGACAGGTGAACACCGGGGAGCTGTTTTTT
>TRBJ2-1|TRBD2|TRBV9|NA
CASSVGSGRVYNEQFF
TGTGCCAGCAGCGTAGGGAGCGGGAGGGTCTACAATGAGCAGTTCTTC
>TRBJ1-6|NA|TRBV19|few
CASSISTGSPLHF
TGTGCCAGTAGTATATCAACGGGATCACCCCTCCACTTT
>TRBJ2-1|NA|TRBV18|NA
CASSTYDRKTFDEQFF
TGTGCCAGCTCCACCTATGACAGAAAGACCTTTGATGAGCAGTTCTTC
>TRBJ2-1|TRBD2|TRBV28|NA
CASSRGSAGANEQFF
TGTGCCAGCAGCCGAGGGTCAGCGGGAGCAAATGAGCAGTTCTTC
>TRBJ2-3|TRBD2|TRBV19|NA
CASSYSGRADTQYF
TGTGCCAGTAGTTACAGCGGGAGGGCAGATACGCAGTATTTT
>TRBJ2-1|NA|TRBV12-3/TRBV12-4|NA
CASRFQAGQFF
TGTGCCAGCAGGTTTCAGGCGGGGCAGTTCTTC
>TRBJ2-7|TRBD2|TRBV27|NA
CASSPASGRALTYEQYF
TGTGCCAGCAGTCCGGCAAGCGGGAGGGCCCTGACCTACGAGCAGTACTTC
>TRBJ1-6|NA|TRBV5-1|once
CASSLGGGGSYNSPLHF
TGCGCCAGCAGCCTGGGCGGTGGGGGGTCCTATAATTCACCCCTCCACTTT
>TRBJ2-7|TRBD2|TRBV2|NA
CASSDPSGGNYEQYF
TGTGCCAGCAGTGACCCTAGCGGGGGCAACTACGAGCAGTACTTC
>TRBJ1-2|NA|TRBV19|NA
CASTLMVGYGYTF
TGTGCCAGTACCCTAATGGTCGGCTATGGCTACACCTTC
>TRBJ1-1|NA|TRBV19|NA
CASNQGTNTEAFF
TGTGCCAGTAACCAGGGGACGAACACTGAAGCTTTCTTT
>TRBJ2-7|NA|TRBV20-1|NA
CSARIGNEQYF
TGCAGTGCTAGGATCGGGAACGAGCAGTACTTC
>TRBJ1-5|TRBD1|TRBV30|NA
CAWDRADQPQHF
TGTGCCTGGGACAGGGCGGATCAGCCCCAGCATTTT
>TRBJ1-2|TRBD1|TRBV13|once
CASSYQGANPKNYGYTF
TGTGCCAGCAGTTATCAGGGGGCGAACCCAAAAAACTATGGCTACACCTTC
>TRBJ2-7|NA|TRBV28|NA
CASSFYSEQYF
TGTGCCAGCAGTTTCTATTCCGAGCAGTACTTC
>TRBJ2-5|NA|TRBV20-1|NA
CSSGVKYF
TGCAGTTCGGGGGTTAAGTACTTC
>TRBJ2-7|TRBD1|TRBV6-2/TRBV6-3|NA
CASSRQGLEQYF
TGTGCCAGCAGTCGACAGGGCCTCGAGCAGTACTTC